The 23 T cell receptor beta chains in this list originate from one sample, sequenced in a study of T cell responses to AZD1222 COVID-19 vaccine. This table comes from immunoSEQ multiplex PCR, and its TCRdb copy is limited to in-frame clones, with some not included. Among 100,000 or so clones listed, roughly nine tenths were seen once. The sequencing used peripheral blood, collected on day 0 of AZD1222 vaccination. These receptors all stem from an adult in good health.

This clone was seen a handful of times. The chain couples TRBV7-2 to TRBJ1-2, with D maybe TRBD1 (5 bases). CDR3 length: 18 amino acids. CDR1 and CDR2 from the germline V gene are SGHTA and FQGNSA. The V end was cut by 2 bases, the J end by 5 bases, with 24 bases between. The CDR3 DNA sequence: TGTGCCAGCAGCTTATCCGCCGGGACGAGGGCCCCACATTATGGCTACACCTTC. This encodes CASSLSAGTRAPHYGYTF.

The chain joins TRBV9 to TRBJ2-3; TRBD1 aligns across 9 bases. The CDR3 sequence is 16 residues long. Trimming took 3 bases from V and 2 from J; bases not matched to a gene: 7. Germline loops: CDR1 SGDLS, CDR2 YYNGEE. CDR3 in amino acids: CASSGRRTGVTDTQYF. The CDR3 DNA reads TGTGCCAGCAGCGGCCGAAGGACAGGGGTCACAGATACGCAGTATTTT. The full variable domain, in which reference TRBV9 and TRBJ2-3 provide the parts outside the CDR3, is DSGVTQTPKHLITATGQRVTLRCSPRSGDLSVYWYQQSLDQGLQFLIQYYNGEERAKGNILERFSAQQFPDLHSELNLSSLELGDSALYFCASSGRRTGVTDTQYFGPGTRLTVL.

V is TRBV5-1 and J is TRBJ1-6; TRBD1 matches at 10 bases. V shed 5 bases, J shed 9 bases, and the junction held 5 bases outside the gene matches. Germline V CDR1 and CDR2: SGHRS, YFSETQ. CDR3 length equals 14 residues. CDR3 sequence (DNA): TGCGCCAGCAGTCCCGACAGGGGGCGTTCACCCCTCCACTTT. Amino acid sequence: CASSPDRGRSPLHF. The whole variable domain, filled in from reference TRBV5-1 and TRBJ1-6, reads KAGVTQTPRYLIKTRGQQVTLSCSPISGHRSVSWYQQTPGQGLQFLFEYFSETQRNKGNFPGRFSGRQFSNSRSEMNVSTLELGDSALYLCASSPDRGRSPLHFGNGTRLTVT.

V and J are TRBV11-1 and TRBJ1-1; D unresolved. The CDR3 runs to 16 residues. Trimming stripped 5 bases from V and 0 bases from J, with 16 bases between. Germline V gives CDR1 SGHAT, CDR2 FQDESV (reference sequence). The CDR3 nucleotides read TGTGCCAGCAGCCTAAATCCGGGTTTTATGAACACTGAAGCTTTCTTT. This translates into CASSLNPGFMNTEAFF.

The chain joins TRBV10-3 to TRBJ2-7; TRBD2 matches at 10 bases. With 8 bases clipped from V and 3 bases from J, the junction kept 4 bases outside the gene matches. Germline V lookup: CDR1 ENHRY, CDR2 SYGVKD. The CDR3 runs 13 residues. CDR3 nucleotides: TGTGCCATCGGGACTAGCGAAAACTACGAGCAGTACTTC. Translating it yields CAIGTSENYEQYF.

This clone has just one count. This rearrangement joins TRBV5-6 to TRBJ2-3; D may be TRBD1 (6 bases). V shed 3 bases and J shed 2 bases, with 7 bases lying between them. The CDR3 contains 13 residues. Germline V gives CDR1 SGHDT, CDR2 YYEEEE. CDR3 nucleotide sequence: TGTGCCAGCAGCTGGGACATCACAGATACGCAGTATTTT. Translated: CASSWDITDTQYF.

This chain links TRBV12-3 or TRBV12-4 with TRBJ1-1, with D unclear. This CDR3 contains 11 residues. The V and J ends lost 6 bases and 11 bases respectively, with 13 bases between them. The DNA of the CDR3 is TGTGCCAGCAGCCGCGCCCGGTGGGCTTTCTTT. This gives the protein CASSRARWAFF.

The DNA of the CDR3 is TGTGCCAGCAGCTTAACCTCTCTAGCGGGGGGATACAATGAGCAGTTCTTC. Amino acids: CASSLTSLAGGYNEQFF. The J gene is TRBJ2-1, the V gene TRBV7-3; the match to TRBD2 covers 11 bases. Germline lookup yields CDR1 SGHTA and CDR2 FQGTGA. The CDR3 is 17 residues long. With V trimmed by 0 bases and J by 4 bases, 5 bases remained unmatched.

This clone showed up just once. The V gene is TRBV6-5, the J gene TRBJ2-7; D call uncertain. The germline CDR1 and CDR2 sequences are MNHEY and SVGAGI. The ends were cut back, 0 bases at V and 2 bases at J, with 8 bases in the middle. This CDR3 is built from 14 residues. DNA of the CDR3: TGTGCCAGCAGTTACTCTCCGGAAACCTACGAGCAGTACTTC. Translated: CASSYSPETYEQYF.

This chain joins TRBV18 and TRBJ1-5; 7 nucleotides agree with TRBD1. The V gene's germline CDR1 is KGHSH and CDR2 LQKENI. The CDR3 sequence is 14 residues long. V lost 4 bases to trimming and J lost 2 bases; unmatched junction nucleotides: 2. The CDR3 protein is CASSRGQGNQPQHF. CDR3 in DNA: TGTGCCAGCTCACGCGGACAGGGCAATCAGCCCCAGCATTTT.

This chain connects TRBV5-8 to TRBJ1-4; TRBD1 is a possible D gene (5 bases). CDR3 length equals 14 residues. Trimming left V 0 bases short and J 9 bases short, with 12 bases between. Germline lookup yields CDR1 SGHTS and CDR2 YDEGEE. CDR3 nucleotides: TGTGCCAGCAGCTTGGCCCTTCTGGGGCAAAAACTGTTTTTT. It encodes CASSLALLGQKLFF.

The genes are TRBV6-2 or TRBV6-3 and TRBJ1-5; 8 bases agree with TRBD1. V dropped 2 bases and J dropped 2; count of bases not matched to a gene: 11. The CDR3 length is 18 residues. Germline values: CDR1 MNHEY, CDR2 SVGEGT. In DNA, the CDR3 is TGTGCCAGCAGTTACAGTCAGGGGGCAATTGGTGGCAATCAGCCCCAGCATTTT. Encoded protein: CASSYSQGAIGGNQPQHF.

The rearrangement uses TRBV18 and TRBJ1-3; no definite D call. CDR1 and CDR2 from the germline V gene are KGHSH and LQKENI. The V end was cut by 3 bases, the J end by 1 base, with 7 bases between. The CDR3 covers 14 residues. CDR3 sequence (DNA): TGTGCCAGCTCACCTACTCGATCTGGAAACACCATATATTTT. It specifies CASSPTRSGNTIYF.

This chain joins TRBV28 and TRBJ2-1, with 10 bases fitting TRBD1. From germline, CDR1 is MDHEN and CDR2 SYDVKM. Germline trimming cut 5 bases from V and 1 base from J; bases unmatched to any gene: 5. The CDR3 has 16 residues. In DNA, the CDR3 is TGTGCCAGCAGTGGGGACAGGGGTGTGTCCTACAATGAGCAGTTCTTC. This sequence encodes CASSGDRGVSYNEQFF.

This clone has only a few counts. The chain carries TRBV6-5 and TRBJ1-5; 7 bases fit TRBD1. The CDR3 runs 14 residues. Germline loops: CDR1 MNHEY, CDR2 SVGAGI. The J segment lost 4 bases and the V segment lost 6 bases, leaving 6 bases of the junction unmatched. The CDR3 DNA follows: TGTGCCAGCAGCCTGGGACAGAAAAATCAGCCCCAGCATTTT. It is translated as CASSLGQKNQPQHF.

CDR3 coding DNA: TGTGCCAGCAGCCAATCCTCCAGGCCTAAATCCTACGAGCAGTACTTC. It specifies CASSQSSRPKSYEQYF. V usage is TRBV16 and J usage is TRBJ2-7; the D is unclear. Trimming cost V 0 bases and J 1 base, with 13 bases left between them. Germline loops: CDR1 KGHSY, CDR2 FQNENV. The CDR3 covers 16 residues.

The V call is TRBV5-8, the J call TRBJ1-1; the D gene is possibly TRBD1 (5 bases). V lost 3 bases and J 8 bases, leaving 14 bases between the germline ends. This CDR3 region has 13 residues. CDR1 and CDR2 (germline): SGHTS, YDEGEE. The DNA of the CDR3 is TGTGCCAGCAGCTCGGCCCGGGGCTACGAAGCTTTCTTT. Translated: CASSSARGYEAFF. Combining the CDR3 with reference TRBV5-8 and TRBJ1-1 gives the whole variable domain EAGVTQSPTHLIKTRGQQATLRCSPISGHTSVYWYQQALGLGLQFLLWYDEGEERNRGNFPPRFSGRQFPNYSSELNVNALELEDSALYLCASSSARGYEAFFGQGTRLTVV.

This clone was seen once. This sequence joins TRBV2 and TRBJ1-1; D not resolved. CDR3 length equals 13 residues. Germline V CDR1 and CDR2: SNHLY, FYNNEI. The V end lost 2 bases, the J end lost 2 bases, and 6 bases lay between the germline ends. The CDR3: CASSERENTEAFF. CDR3 in DNA: TGTGCCAGCAGTGAACGCGAAAACACTGAAGCTTTCTTT.

The J gene is TRBJ1-1, the V gene TRBV6-5, with D perhaps matching TRBD1 (5 bases). Trimming removed 2 bases from V and 6 bases from J, with 7 bases in between. The CDR3 covers 12 residues. From germline, CDR1 is MNHEY and CDR2 SVGAGI. This chain's CDR3 is CASSYGGAEAFF. Here the CDR3 DNA reads TGTGCCAGCAGTTACGGGGGGGCTGAAGCTTTCTTT.

This chain connects TRBV29-1 to TRBJ2-2, with TRBD2 as a possible D gene (6 bases). Germline V gene lookup returns CDR1 SQVTM and CDR2 ANQGSEA. This CDR3 contains 16 residues. V was trimmed by 0 bases and J by 1 base, leaving 12 bases between them. The CDR3 DNA follows: TGCAGCGTTGAAGATCGGCAGGGAGGGAACACCGGGGAGCTGTTTTTT. Its protein product is CSVEDRQGGNTGELFF.

This clone has just a few counts. V and J are TRBV9 and TRBJ2-3; TRBD2 might be the D (5 bases). Germline lookup yields CDR1 SGDLS and CDR2 YYNGEE. The CDR3 runs 14 residues. V was clipped by 0 bases and J by 3 bases, with 8 bases between them. CDR3 sequence reads: CASSVVIATDTQYF. The CDR3 DNA follows: TGTGCCAGCAGCGTAGTGATAGCGACAGATACGCAGTATTTT.

This chain links TRBV14 with TRBJ2-7; weak D call: TRBD1 (5 bases). CDR1 SGHDN and CDR2 FVKESK come from the germline V gene. Trimming stripped 4 bases from V and 4 bases from J, with 20 bases between. The CDR3 extends over 16 amino acids. The CDR3 sequence is CASSLLGTQGTYEQYF. DNA for the CDR3: TGTGCCAGCAGCCTCCTAGGTACCCAGGGTACTTACGAGCAGTACTTC.

The chain is built from TRBV10-3 and TRBJ1-2, with D perhaps matching TRBD1 (5 bases). Per the germline V gene, CDR1 is ENHRY and CDR2 is SYGVKD. Between the trimmed V and J ends, which lost 7 bases and 7 bases, there was a span of 10 bases. There are 11 residues in the CDR3. The CDR3 spells CAIKGMSGYTF. CDR3 bases: TGTGCCATCAAGGGGATGTCTGGCTACACCTTC.